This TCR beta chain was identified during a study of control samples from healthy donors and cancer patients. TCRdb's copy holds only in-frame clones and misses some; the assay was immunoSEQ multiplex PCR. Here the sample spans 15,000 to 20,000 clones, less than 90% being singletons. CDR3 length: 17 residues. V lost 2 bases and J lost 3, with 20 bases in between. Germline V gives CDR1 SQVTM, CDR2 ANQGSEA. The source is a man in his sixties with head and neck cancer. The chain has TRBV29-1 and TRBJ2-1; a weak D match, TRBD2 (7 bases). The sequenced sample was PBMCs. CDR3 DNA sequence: TGCAGCGTTGAAAGGTTCGGCGGGGGCCTTAGCTACAATGAGCAGTTCTTC. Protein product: CSVERFGGGLSYNEQFF.